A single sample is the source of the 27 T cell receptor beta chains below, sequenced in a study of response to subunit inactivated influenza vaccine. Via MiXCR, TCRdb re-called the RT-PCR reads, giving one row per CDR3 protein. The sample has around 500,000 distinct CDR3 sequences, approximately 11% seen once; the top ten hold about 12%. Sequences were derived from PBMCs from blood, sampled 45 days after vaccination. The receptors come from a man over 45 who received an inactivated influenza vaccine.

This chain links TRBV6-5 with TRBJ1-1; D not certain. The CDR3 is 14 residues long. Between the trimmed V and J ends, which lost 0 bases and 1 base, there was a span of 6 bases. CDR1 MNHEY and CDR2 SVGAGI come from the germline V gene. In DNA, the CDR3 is TGTGCCAGCAGTTACTCGGCGGGGAACACTGAAGCTTTCTTT. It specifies CASSYSAGNTEAFF.

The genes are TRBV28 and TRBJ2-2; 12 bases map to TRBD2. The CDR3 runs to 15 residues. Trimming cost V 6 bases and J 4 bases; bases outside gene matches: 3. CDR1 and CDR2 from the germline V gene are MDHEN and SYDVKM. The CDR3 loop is CASRPSGRVTGELFF. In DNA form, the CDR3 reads TGTGCCAGCAGACCTAGCGGGAGGGTCACCGGGGAGCTGTTTTTT.

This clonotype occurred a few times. The CDR3 region is CASSYLGTLPGGELFF. The CDR3 DNA reads as TGTGCCAGCAGTTACCTCGGGACCTTACCAGGCGGGGAGCTGTTTTTT. V usage is TRBV6-5 and J usage is TRBJ2-2, with D possibly called TRBD1 or TRBD2 (5 bases each). Trimming cost V 2 bases and J 7 bases, with 17 bases left between them. CDR1 and CDR2 from the germline V gene are MNHEY and SVGAGI. The CDR3 has 16 residues.

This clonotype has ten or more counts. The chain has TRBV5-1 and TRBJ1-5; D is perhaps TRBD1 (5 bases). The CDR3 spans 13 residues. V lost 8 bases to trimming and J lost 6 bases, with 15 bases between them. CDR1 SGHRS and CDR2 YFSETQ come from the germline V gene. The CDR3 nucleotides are TGCGCCAGTAGGGACGGGGATGGTCAGCCCCAGCATTTT. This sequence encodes CASRDGDGQPQHF.

DNA for the CDR3: TGCGCCAGCAGCTTGGCCAGCAAGGACAATGAGCAGTTCTTC. This sequence encodes CASSLASKDNEQFF. V gene TRBV5-1 combines with J gene TRBJ2-1; D call uncertain. The CDR3 covers 14 residues. The germline V and J ends were trimmed by 0 bases and 5 bases, with 9 bases remaining between them. The germline V gene encodes CDR1 SGHRS and CDR2 YFSETQ.

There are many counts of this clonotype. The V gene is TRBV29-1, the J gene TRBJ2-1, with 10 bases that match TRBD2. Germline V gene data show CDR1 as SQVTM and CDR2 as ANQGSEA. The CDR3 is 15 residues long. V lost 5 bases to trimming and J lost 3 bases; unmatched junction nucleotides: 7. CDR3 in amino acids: CSVHGLADDYNEQFF. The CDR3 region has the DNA TGCAGCGTTCACGGACTAGCGGACGACTACAATGAGCAGTTCTTC.

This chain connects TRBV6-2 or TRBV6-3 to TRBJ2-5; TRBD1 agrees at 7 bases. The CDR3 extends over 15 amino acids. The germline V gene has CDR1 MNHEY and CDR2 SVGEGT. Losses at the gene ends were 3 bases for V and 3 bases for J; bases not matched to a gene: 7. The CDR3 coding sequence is TGTGCCAGCAGTTATGGGGACAGTTGGGAAGAGACCCAGTACTTC. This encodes CASSYGDSWEETQYF.

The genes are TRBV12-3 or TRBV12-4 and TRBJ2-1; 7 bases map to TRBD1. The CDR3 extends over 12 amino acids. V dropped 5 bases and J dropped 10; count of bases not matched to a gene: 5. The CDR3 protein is CASSTGVGEQFF. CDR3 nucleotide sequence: TGTGCCAGCAGTACAGGGGTTGGAGAGCAGTTCTTC.

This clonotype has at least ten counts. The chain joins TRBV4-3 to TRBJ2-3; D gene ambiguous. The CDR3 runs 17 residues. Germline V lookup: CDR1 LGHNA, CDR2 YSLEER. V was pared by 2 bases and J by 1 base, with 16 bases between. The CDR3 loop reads CASSQWTGPPGTDTQYF. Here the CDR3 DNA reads TGCGCCAGCAGCCAATGGACGGGCCCACCGGGCACAGATACGCAGTATTTT.

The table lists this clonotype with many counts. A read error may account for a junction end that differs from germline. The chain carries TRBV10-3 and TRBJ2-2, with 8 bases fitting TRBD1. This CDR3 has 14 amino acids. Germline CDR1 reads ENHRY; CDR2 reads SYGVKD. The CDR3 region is CAIWQGAKTGELFF. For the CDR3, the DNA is TGTGCCATCTGGCAGGGGGCGAAAACCGGGGAGCTGTTTTTT.

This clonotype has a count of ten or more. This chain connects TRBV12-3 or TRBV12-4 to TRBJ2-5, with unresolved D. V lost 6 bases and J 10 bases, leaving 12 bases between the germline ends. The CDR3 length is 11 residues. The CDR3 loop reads CASSANSVQYF. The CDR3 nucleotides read TGTGCCAGCAGCGCAAACTCGGTCCAGTACTTC.

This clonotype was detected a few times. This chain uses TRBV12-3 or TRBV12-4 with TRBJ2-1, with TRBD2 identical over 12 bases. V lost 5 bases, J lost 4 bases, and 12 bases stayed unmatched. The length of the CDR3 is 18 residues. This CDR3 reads CASSPRTSGNRYYNEQFF. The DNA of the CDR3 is TGTGCCAGCAGTCCAAGGACTAGCGGGAACCGATATTACAATGAGCAGTTCTTC.

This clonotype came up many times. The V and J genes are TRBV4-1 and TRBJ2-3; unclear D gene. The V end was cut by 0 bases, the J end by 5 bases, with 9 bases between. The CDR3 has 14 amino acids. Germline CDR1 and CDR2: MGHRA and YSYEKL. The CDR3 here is CASSQDPGKDTQYF. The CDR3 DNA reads TGCGCCAGCAGCCAAGATCCGGGCAAAGATACGCAGTATTTT.

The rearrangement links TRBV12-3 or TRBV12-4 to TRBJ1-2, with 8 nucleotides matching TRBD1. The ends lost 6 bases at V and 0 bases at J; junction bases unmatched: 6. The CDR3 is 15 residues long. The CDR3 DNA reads TGTGCCAGCAGCCCCGGGACAGGAGCTAACTATGGCTACACCTTC. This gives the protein CASSPGTGANYGYTF.

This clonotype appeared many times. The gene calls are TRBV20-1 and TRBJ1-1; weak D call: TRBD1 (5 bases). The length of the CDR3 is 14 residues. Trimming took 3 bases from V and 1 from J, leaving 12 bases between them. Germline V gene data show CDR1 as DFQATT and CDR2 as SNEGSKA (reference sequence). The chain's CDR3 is CSARKGAGNTEAFF. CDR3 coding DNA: TGCAGTGCTAGGAAAGGGGCGGGGAACACTGAAGCTTTCTTT.

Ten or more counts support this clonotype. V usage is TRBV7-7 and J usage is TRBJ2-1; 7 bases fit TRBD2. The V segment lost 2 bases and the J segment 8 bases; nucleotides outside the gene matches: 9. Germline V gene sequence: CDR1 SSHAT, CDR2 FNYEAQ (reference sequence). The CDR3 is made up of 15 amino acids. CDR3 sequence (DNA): TGTGCCAGCAGCTTATCGGTGGGAGCGGGGTATGAGCAGTTCTTC. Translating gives CASSLSVGAGYEQFF.

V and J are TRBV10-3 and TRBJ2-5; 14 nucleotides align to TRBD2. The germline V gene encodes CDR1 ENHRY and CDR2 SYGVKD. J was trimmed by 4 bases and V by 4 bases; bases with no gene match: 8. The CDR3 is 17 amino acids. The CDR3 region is CAISGTSGGTRGETQYF. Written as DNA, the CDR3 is TGTGCCATCAGTGGGACTAGCGGGGGGACCCGGGGAGAGACCCAGTACTTC.

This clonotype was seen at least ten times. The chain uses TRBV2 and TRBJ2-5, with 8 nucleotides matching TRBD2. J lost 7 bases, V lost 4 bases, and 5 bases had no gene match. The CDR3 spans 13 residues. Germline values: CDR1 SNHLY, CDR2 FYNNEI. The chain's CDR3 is CASSGGRGGTQYF. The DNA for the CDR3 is TGTGCCAGCAGTGGTGGTCGGGGGGGGACCCAGTACTTC.

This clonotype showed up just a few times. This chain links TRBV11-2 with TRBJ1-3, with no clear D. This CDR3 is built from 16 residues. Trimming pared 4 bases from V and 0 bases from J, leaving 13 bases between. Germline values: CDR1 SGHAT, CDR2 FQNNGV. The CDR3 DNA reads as TGTGCCAGCAGCTGGCCCGGACGGAACTCTGGAAACACCATATATTTT. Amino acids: CASSWPGRNSGNTIYF.

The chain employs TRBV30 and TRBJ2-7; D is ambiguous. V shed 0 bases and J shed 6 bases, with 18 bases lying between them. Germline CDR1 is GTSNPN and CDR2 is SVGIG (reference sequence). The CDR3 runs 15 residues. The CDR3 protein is CAWSVEWRPRGEQYF. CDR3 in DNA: TGTGCCTGGAGTGTAGAGTGGCGTCCCCGAGGCGAGCAGTACTTC.

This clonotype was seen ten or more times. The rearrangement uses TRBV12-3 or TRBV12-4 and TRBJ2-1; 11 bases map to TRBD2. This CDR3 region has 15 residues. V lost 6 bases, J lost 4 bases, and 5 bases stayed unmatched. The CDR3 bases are TGTGCCAGCAGACCCTTAGCGGGGGGGTACAATGAGCAGTTCTTC. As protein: CASRPLAGGYNEQFF.

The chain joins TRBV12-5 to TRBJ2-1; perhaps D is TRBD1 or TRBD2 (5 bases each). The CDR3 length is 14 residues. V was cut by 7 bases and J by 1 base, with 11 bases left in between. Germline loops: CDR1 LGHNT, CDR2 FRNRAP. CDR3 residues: CASVGANSYNEQFF. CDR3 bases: TGTGCTAGTGTCGGGGCAAATTCCTACAATGAGCAGTTCTTC.

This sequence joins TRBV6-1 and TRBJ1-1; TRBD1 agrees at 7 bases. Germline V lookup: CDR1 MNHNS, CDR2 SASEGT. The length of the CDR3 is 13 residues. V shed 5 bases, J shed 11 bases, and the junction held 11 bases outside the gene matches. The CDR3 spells CASSPLRGGRAFF. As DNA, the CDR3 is TGTGCCAGCAGTCCCCTCAGGGGGGGAAGGGCTTTCTTT.

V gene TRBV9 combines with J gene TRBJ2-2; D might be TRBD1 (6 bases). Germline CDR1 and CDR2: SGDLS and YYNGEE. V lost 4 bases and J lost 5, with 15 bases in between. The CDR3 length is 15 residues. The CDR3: CASSFRQEWTGELFF. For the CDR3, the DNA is TGTGCCAGCAGCTTCAGACAGGAATGGACCGGGGAGCTGTTTTTT.

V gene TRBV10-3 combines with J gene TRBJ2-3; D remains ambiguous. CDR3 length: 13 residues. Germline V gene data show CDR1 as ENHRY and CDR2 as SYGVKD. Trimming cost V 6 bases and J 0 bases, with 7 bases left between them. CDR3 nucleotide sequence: TGTGCCATCAGGACGGTGAGCACAGATACGCAGTATTTT. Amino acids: CAIRTVSTDTQYF.

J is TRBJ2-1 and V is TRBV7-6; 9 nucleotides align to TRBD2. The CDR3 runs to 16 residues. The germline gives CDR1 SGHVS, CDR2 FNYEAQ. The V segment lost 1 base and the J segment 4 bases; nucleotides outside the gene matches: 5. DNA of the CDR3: TGTGCCAGCAGCTTAGTGGCGGGAGGGCTTTACAATGAGCAGTTCTTC. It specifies CASSLVAGGLYNEQFF.

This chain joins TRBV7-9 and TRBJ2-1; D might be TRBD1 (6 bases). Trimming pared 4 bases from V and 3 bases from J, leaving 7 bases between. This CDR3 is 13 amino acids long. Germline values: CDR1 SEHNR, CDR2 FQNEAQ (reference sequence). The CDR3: CASSYRDYNEQFF. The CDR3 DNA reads TGTGCCAGCAGCTACAGGGACTACAATGAGCAGTTCTTC. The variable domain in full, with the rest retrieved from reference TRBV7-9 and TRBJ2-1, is DTGVSQNPRHKITKRGQNVTFRCDPISEHNRLYWYRQTLGQGPEFLTYFQNEAQLEKSRLLSDRFSAERPKGSFSTLEIQRTEQGDSAMYLCASSYRDYNEQFFGPGTRLTVL.